Below, one T cell receptor (beta chain) is given with its context. Its antigen is unknown. These oral cavity squamous cell carcinomas were HPV-negative and locally advanced. V lost 3 bases and J lost 3, with 25 bases in between. Looked up from germline, CDR1 is SNHLY and CDR2 is FYNNEI. This CDR3 contains 19 residues. This record belongs to a study of neoadjuvant anti-PD-1 for oral cavity cancer. About the research overall: Patients without progression received a fourth nivolumab dose around day 43, then surgical resection on days 50-56. Study conclusions and caveats: Higher pretreatment blood Treg/Th17 ratios correlated with higher pretreatment blood and lower post-treatment tumor TCRbeta clonality.

Most tumor samples had about 5 ug input DNA in two replicates. The assay was immunoSEQ multiplex PCR, and TCRdb's table has in-frame clones only and misses some. The table shows several thousand clones, with 65% to 80% occurring only once. The chain employs TRBV2 and TRBJ2-3, with a weak D call TRBD2 (6 bases). This clonotype originated in a person between 40 and 79 years old with oral cavity squamous cell carcinoma. This specimen was tumor tissue, taken before nivolumab (anti-PD-1) treatment. The CDR3 here is CASSDVSSVSPGGTDTQYF. The CDR3 DNA follows: TGTGCCAGCAGTGATGTGAGTAGCGTCTCCCCCGGGGGTACAGATACGCAGTATTTT. Variable domain in full (rest from reference TRBV2 and TRBJ2-3): EPEVTQTPSHQVTQMGQEVILRCVPISNHLYFYWYRQILGQKVEFLVSFYNNEISEKSEIFDDQFSVERPDGSNFTLKIRSTKLEDSAMYFCASSDVSSVSPGGTDTQYFGPGTRLTVL.